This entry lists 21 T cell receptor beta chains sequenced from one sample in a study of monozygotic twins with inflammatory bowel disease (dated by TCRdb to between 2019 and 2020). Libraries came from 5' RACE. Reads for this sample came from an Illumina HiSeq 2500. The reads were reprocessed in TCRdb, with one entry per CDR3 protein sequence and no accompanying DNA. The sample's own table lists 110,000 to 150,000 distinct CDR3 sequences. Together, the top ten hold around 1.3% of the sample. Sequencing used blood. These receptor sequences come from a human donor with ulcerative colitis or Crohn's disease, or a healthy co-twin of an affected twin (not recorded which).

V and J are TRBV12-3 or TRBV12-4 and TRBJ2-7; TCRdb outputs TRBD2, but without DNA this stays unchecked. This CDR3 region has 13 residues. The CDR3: CASSNTGLYEQYF.

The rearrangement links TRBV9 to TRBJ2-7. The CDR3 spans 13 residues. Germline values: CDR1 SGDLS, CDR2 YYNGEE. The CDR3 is CASSPEGPYEQYF.

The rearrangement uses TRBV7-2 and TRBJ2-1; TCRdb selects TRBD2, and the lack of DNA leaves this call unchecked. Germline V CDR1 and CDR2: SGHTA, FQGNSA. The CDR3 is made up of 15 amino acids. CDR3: CASSPGLAGSNEQFF.

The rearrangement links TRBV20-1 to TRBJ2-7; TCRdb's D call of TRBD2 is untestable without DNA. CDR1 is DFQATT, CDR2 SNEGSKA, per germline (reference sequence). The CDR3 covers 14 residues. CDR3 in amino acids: CSARGTSGTSGQYF.

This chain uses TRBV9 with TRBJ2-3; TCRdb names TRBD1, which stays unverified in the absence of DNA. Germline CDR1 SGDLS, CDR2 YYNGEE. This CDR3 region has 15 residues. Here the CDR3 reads CASSLEGAATDTQYF.

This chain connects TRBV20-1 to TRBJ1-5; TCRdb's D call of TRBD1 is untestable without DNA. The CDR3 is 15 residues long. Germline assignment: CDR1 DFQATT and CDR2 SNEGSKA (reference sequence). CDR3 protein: CSVQGVFSSNQPQHF.

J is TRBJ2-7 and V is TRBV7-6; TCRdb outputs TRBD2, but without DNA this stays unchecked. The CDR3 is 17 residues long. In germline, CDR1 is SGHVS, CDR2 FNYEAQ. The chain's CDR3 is CARSLTIGLAGTHEQYF.

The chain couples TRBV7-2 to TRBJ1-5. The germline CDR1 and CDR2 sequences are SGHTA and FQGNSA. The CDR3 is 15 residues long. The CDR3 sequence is CASSLVGYSNQPQHF.

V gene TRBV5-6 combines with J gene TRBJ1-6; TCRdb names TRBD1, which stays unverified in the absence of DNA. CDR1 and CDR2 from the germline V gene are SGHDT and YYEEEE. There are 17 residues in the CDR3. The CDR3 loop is CASSLLSDRAKNSPLHF. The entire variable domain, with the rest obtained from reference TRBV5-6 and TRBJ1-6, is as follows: DAGVTQSPTHLIKTRGQQVTLRCSPKSGHDTVSWYQQALGQGPQFIFQYYEEEERQRGNFPDRFSGHQFPNYSSELNVNALLLGDSALYLCASSLLSDRAKNSPLHFGNGTRLTVT.

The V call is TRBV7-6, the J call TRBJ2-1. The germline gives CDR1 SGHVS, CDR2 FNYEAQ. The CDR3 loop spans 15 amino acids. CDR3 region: CASSLSNTPDNEQFF.

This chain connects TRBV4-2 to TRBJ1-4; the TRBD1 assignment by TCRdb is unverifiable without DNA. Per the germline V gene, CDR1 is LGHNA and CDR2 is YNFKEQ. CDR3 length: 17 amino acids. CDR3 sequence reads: CASSQFGQATTNEKLFF.

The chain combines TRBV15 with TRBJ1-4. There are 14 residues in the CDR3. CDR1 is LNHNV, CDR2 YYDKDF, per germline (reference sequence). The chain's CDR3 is CATSRDPQNEKLFF.

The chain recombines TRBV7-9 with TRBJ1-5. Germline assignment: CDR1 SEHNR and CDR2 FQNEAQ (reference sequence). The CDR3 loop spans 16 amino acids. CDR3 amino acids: CASSLAGVYSNQPQHF.

The CDR3 protein is CASCVAARYEQYF. The gene calls are TRBV6-5 and TRBJ2-7. Per the germline V gene, CDR1 is MNHEY and CDR2 is SVGAGI. CDR3 size: 13 residues.

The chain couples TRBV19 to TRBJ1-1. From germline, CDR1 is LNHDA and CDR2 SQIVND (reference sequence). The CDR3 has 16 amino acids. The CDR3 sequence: CASMAPGRTKNTEAFF.

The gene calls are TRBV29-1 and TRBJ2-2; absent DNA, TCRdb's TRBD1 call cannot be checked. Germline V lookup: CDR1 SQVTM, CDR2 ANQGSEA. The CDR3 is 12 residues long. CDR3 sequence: CSVTGGTGELFF.

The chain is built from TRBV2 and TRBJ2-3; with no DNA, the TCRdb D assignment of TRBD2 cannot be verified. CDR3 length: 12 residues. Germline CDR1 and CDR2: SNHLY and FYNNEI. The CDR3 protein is CASNIGRDTQYF.

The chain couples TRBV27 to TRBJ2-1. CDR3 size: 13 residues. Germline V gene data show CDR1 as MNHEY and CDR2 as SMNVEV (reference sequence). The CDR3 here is CASSPNLILEQFF.

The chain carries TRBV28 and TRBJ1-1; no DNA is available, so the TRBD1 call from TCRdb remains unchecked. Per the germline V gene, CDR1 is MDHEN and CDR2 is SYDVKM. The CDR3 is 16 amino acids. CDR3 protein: CASTHGQGKFNTEAFF.

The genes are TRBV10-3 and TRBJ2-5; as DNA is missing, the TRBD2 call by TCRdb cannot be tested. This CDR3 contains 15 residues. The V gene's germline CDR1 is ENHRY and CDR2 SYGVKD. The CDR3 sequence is CAISWTSGNEETQYF.

The CDR3 loop is CASSPGGGSTNEKLFF. The chain joins TRBV5-4 to TRBJ1-4; TCRdb's D call, TRBD1, is unchecked because there is no DNA. From germline, CDR1 is SGHNT and CDR2 YYREEE (reference sequence). The CDR3 totals 16 residues.